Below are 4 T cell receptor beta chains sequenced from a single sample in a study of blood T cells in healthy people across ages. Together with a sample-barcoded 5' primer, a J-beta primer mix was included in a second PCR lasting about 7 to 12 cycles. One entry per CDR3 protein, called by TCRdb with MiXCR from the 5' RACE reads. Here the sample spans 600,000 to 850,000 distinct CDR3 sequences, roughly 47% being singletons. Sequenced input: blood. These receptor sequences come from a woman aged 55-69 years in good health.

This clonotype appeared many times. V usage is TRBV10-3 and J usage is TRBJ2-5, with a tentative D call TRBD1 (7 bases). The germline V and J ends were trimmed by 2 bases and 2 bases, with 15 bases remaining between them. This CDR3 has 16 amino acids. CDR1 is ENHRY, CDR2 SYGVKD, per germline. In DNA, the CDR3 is TGTGCCATCAGTGAGCTCACAGGGGAGGATCAAGAGACCCAGTACTTC. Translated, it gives CAISELTGEDQETQYF.

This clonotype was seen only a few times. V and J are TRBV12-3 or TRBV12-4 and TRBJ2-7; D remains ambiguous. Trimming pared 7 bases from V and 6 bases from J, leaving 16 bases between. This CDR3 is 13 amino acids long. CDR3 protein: CASKGGNPLEQYF. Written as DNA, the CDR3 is TGTGCCAGCAAGGGTGGAAATCCGCTCGAGCAGTACTTC.

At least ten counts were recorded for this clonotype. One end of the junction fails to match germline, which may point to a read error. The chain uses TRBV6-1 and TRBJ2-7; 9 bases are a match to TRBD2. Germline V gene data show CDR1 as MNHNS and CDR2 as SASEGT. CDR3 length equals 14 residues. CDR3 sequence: CASSKAGGSYEQYF. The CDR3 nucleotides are TGTGCCAGCAGTAAAGCGGGGGGTTCCTACGAGCAGTACTTC.

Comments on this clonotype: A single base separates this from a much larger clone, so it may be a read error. The CDR3 coding sequence is TGTGCCAGCGGCCGACAGGGGATGGATGAAAAACTGTTTTTT. The encoded protein is CASGRQGMDEKLFF. The genes are TRBV7-2 and TRBJ1-4; 8 bases fit TRBD1. CDR1 and CDR2 (germline): SGHTA, FQGNSA. This CDR3 is built from 14 residues. V trimming: 8 bases; J trimming: 6 bases; junction bases outside the gene matches: 8.